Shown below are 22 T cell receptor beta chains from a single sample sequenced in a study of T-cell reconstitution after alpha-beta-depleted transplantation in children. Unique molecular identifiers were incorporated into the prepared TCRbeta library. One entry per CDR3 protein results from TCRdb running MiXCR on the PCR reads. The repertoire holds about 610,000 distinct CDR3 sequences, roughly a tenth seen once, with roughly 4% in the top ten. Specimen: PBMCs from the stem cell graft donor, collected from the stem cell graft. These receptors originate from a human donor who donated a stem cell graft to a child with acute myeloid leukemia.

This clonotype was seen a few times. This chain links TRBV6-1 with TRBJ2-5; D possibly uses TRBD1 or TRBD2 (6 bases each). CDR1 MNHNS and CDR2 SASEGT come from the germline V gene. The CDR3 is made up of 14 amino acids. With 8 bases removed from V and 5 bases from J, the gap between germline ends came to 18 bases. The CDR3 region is CASGGGGLLETQYF. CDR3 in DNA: TGTGCCAGCGGAGGAGGGGGTCTGTTGGAGACCCAGTACTTC.

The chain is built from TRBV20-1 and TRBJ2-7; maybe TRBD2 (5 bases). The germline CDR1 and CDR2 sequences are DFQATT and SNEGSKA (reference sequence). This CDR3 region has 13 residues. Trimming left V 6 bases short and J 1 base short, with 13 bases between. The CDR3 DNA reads TGCAGTGCCGGGGAAACAGTATCCTACGAGCAGTACTTC. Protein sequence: CSAGETVSYEQYF.

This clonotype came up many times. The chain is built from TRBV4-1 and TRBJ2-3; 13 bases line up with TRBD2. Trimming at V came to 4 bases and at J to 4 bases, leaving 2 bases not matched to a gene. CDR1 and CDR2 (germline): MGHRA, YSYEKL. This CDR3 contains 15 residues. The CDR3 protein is CASSRTSGSPDTQYF. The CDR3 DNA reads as TGCGCCAGCAGCCGGACTAGCGGGAGCCCAGATACGCAGTATTTT.

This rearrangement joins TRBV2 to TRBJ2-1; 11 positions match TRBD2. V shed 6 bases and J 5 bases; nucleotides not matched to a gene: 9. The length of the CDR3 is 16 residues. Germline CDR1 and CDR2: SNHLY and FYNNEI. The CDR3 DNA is TGTGCCAGCAGGCCATCCGGGACTAGCGGCCACAATGAGCAGTTCTTC. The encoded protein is CASRPSGTSGHNEQFF.

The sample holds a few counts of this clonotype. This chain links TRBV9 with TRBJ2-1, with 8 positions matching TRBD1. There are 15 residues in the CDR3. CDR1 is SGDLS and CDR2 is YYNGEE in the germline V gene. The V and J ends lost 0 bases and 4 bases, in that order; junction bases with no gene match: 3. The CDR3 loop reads CASSVDQGAYNEQFF. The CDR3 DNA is TGTGCCAGCAGCGTAGATCAGGGGGCTTACAATGAGCAGTTCTTC.

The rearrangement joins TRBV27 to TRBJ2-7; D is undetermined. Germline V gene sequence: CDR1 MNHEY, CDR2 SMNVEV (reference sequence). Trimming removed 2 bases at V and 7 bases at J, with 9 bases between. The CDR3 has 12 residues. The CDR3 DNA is TGTGCCAGCAGTTTAGGGTTGGGGGAGCAGTACTTC. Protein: CASSLGLGEQYF.

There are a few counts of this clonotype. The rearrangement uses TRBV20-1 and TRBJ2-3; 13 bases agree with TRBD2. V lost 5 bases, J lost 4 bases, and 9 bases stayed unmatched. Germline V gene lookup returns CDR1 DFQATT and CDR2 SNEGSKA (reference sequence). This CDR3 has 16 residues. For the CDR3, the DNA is TGCAGTGCTCACCGACTAGCGGGAGGTTGGGCAGATACGCAGTATTTT. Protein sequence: CSAHRLAGGWADTQYF.

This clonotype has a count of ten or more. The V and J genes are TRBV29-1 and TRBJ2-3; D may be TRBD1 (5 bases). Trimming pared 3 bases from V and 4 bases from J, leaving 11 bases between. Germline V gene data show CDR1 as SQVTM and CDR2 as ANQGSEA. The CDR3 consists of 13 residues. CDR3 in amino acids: CSVDGQVSDTQYF. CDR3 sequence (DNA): TGCAGCGTTGACGGACAAGTCTCAGATACGCAGTATTTT.

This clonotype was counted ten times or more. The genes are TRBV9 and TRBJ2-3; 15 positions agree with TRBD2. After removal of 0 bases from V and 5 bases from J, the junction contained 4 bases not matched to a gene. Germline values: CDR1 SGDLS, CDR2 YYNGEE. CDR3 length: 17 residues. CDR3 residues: CASSVAGLAGGQDTQYF. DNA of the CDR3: TGTGCCAGCAGCGTAGCTGGACTAGCGGGAGGGCAAGATACGCAGTATTTT.

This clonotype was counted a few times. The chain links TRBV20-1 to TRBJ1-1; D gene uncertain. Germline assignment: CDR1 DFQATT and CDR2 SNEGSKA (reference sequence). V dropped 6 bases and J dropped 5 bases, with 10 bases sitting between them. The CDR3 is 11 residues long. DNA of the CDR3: TGCAGTGCCTGGGCCAGAACTGAAGCTTTCTTT. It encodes CSAWARTEAFF.

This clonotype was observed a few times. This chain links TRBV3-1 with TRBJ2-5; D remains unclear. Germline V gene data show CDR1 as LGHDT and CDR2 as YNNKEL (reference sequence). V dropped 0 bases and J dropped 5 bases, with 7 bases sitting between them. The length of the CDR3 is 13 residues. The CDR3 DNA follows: TGTGCCAGCAGCCAAGATATACCCGAGACCCAGTACTTC. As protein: CASSQDIPETQYF.

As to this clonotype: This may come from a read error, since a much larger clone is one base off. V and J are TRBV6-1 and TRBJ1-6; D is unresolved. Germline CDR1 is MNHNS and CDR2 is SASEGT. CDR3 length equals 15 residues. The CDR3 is CASTQTHLGNSPLLF. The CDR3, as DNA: TGTGCCAGCACTCAGACACATCTAGGAAATTCACCCCTCCTCTTT.

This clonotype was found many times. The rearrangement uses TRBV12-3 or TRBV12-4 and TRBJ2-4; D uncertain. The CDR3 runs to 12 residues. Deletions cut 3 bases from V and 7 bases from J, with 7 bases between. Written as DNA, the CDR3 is TGTGCCAGCAGTTTTCGGCAGAACATTCAGTACTTC. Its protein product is CASSFRQNIQYF.

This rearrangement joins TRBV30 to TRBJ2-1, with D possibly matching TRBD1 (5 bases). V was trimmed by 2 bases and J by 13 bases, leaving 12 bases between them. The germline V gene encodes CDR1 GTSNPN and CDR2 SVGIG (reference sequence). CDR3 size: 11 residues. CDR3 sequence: CAWSLGPYQFF. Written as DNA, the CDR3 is TGTGCCTGGAGTCTGGGGCCTTACCAGTTCTTC.

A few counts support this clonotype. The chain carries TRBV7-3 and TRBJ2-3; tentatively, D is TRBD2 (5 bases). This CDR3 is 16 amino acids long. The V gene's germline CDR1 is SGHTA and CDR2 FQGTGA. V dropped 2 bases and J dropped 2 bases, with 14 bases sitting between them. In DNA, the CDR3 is TGTGCCAGCAGCTTACTAGCTGGCTACTCCACAGATACGCAGTATTTT. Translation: CASSLLAGYSTDTQYF.

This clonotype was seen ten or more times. The CDR3 reads CASSPRGTGGSGELFF. In DNA, the CDR3 is TGTGCCAGCAGTCCCCGTGGGACAGGGGGCTCCGGGGAGCTGTTTTTT. The rearrangement uses TRBV12-3 or TRBV12-4 and TRBJ2-2; 12 nucleotides agree with TRBD1. Trimming at V came to 5 bases and at J to 6 bases, leaving 7 bases not matched to a gene. CDR3 length: 16 amino acids.

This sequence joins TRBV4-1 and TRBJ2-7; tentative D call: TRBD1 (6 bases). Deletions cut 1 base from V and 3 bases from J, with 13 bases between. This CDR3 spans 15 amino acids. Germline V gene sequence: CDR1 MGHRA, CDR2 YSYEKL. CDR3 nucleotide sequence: TGCGCCAGCAGCCAAGGGACTGGGACAAACTACGAGCAGTACTTC. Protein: CASSQGTGTNYEQYF.

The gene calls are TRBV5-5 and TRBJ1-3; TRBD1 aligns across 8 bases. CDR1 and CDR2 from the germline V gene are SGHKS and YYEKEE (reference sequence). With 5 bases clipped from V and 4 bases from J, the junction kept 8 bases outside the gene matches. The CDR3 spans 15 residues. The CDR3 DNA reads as TGTGCCAGCAGTTTGACAGGGGACTACGGAAACACCATATATTTT. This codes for CASSLTGDYGNTIYF. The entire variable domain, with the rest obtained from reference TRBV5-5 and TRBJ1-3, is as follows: DAGVTQSPTHLIKTRGQQVTLRCSPISGHKSVSWYQQVLGQGPQFIFQYYEKEERGRGNFPDRFSARQFPNYSSELNVNALLLGDSALYLCASSLTGDYGNTIYFGEGSWLTVV.

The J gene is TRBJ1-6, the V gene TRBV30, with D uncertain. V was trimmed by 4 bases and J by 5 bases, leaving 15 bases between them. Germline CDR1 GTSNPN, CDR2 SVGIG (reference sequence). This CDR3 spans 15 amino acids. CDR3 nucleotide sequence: TGTGCCTGGACCATCGATAGAACAAATAATTCACCCCTCCACTTT. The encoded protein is CAWTIDRTNNSPLHF.

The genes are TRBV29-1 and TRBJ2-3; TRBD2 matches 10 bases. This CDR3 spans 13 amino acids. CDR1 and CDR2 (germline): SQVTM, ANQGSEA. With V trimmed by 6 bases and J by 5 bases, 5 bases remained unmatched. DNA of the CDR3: TGCAGCGTAGACCGGACTAGCGGAGATACGCAGTATTTT. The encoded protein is CSVDRTSGDTQYF.

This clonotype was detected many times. CDR3 DNA: TGCAGTGCTAGACTAGCGGGAGATACGCAGTATTTT. Protein: CSARLAGDTQYF. The chain employs TRBV20-1 and TRBJ2-3, with 8 bases aligning to TRBD2. The CDR3 is made up of 12 amino acids. Unmatched junction bases numbered 0, after V lost 2 bases and J lost 5 bases. Germline V gene sequence: CDR1 DFQATT, CDR2 SNEGSKA (reference sequence).

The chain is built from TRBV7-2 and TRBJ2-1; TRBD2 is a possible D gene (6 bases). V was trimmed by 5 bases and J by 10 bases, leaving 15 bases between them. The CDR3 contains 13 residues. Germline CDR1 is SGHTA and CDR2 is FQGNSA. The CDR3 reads CASSRRGIGEQFF. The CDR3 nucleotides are TGTGCCAGCAGCCGGCGGGGAATCGGAGAGCAGTTCTTC. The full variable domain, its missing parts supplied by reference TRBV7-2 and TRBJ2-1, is GAGVSQSPSNKVTEKGKDVELRCDPISGHTALYWYRQSLGQGLEFLIYFQGNSAPDKSGLPSDRFSAERTGGSVSTLTIQRTQQEDSAVYLCASSRRGIGEQFFGPGTRLTVL.